This T cell receptor beta chain was sequenced during a study of T-cell memory formation after mild COVID-19. As for the study in general: Across donors, TCR clusters were largely donor specific. Study-wide results and caveats: Pre-infection memory harbored some responding clones, suggesting cross-reactive memory joined. A second wave expanding day 15 to 37 was CD4+-biased; contracting clones were balanced. Contracting CD4+ clones lay largely in CM and EM, with CD8+ ones residing in EMRA.

TCRdb used MiXCR to reprocess the 5' RACE reads, holding one entry per CDR3 protein. The sample holds some 270,000 distinct CDR3 sequences; about 16% are singletons and the top ten take more than 2%. This clonotype has more than one count but fewer than ten. Its specificity is unknown. Germline CDR1 KGHDR, CDR2 SFDVKD. This CDR3 has 15 residues. The ends were cut back, 3 bases at V and 4 bases at J, with 14 bases in the middle. The sequencing input was PBMCs or a T cell subset sorted from them (not recorded which). The gene calls are TRBV24-1 and TRBJ2-5; D unclear. The receptor was derived from an adult woman who had mild COVID-19 (a few samples of this study predate the infection). Cell type and time point are not known. The CDR3 bases are TGTGCCACCAGTGATCCGAGGACCCCGGGAGAGACCCAGTACTTC. Protein: CATSDPRTPGETQYF.